This T cell receptor (beta chain) was recovered during a study of CD8+ T cells in alopecia areata. Study at large: Treated patients were given 5 to 10 mg oral tofacitinib twice daily.

The CDR3 loop spans 15 amino acids. The V and J ends lost 0 bases and 5 bases respectively, with 13 bases between them. Germline CDR1 is MGHRA and CDR2 is YSYEKL. Treatment indicated: oral pan-JAK inhibitor, 5-10 mg twice daily. Samples from alopecia areata patients were lesional scalp punch biopsies and peripheral blood. Once RNA had been extracted, it was reverse transcribed into cDNA to act as the sequencing template. The data were produced by immunoSEQ multiplex PCR, yet TCRdb's version contains in-frame clones alone and is incomplete. This table holds 150,000 to 200,000 clones, 55% to 70% found once.

The input for sequencing was CD4+ T cells sorted from blood, taken at week 24, from a patient treated with tofacitinib. The chain couples TRBV4-1 to TRBJ1-2, with a tentative D call TRBD1 (6 bases). This TCR was sampled from a human donor with alopecia areata. DNA of the CDR3: TGCGCCAGCAGCCAAGAGACGGGGGCGGGTTATGGCTACACCTTC. This translates into CASSQETGAGYGYTF.